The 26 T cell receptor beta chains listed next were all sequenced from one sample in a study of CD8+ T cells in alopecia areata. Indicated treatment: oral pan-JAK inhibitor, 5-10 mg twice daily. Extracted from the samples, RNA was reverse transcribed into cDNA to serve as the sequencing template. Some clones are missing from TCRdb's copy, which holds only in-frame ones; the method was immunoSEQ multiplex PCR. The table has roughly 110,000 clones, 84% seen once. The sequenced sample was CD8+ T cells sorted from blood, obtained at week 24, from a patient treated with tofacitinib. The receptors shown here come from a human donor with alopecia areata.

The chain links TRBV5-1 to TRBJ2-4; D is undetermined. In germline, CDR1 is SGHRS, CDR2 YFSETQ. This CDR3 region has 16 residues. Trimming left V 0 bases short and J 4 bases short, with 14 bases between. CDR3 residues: CASSLDLLGGKNIQYF. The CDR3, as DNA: TGCGCCAGCAGCTTGGATTTATTGGGCGGTAAAAACATTCAGTACTTC.

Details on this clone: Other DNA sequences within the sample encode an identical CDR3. CDR3 nucleotide sequence: TGTGCCAGCAGTGAGGGACAGGGATACAATGAGCAGTTCTTC. As protein: CASSEGQGYNEQFF. The chain carries TRBV2 and TRBJ2-1; the match to TRBD1 covers 9 bases. Germline assignment: CDR1 SNHLY and CDR2 FYNNEI. Germline trimming cut 3 bases from V and 4 bases from J; bases unmatched to any gene: 1. The CDR3 runs to 14 residues. Full variable domain (remainder filled in from reference TRBV2 and TRBJ2-1): EPEVTQTPSHQVTQMGQEVILRCVPISNHLYFYWYRQILGQKVEFLVSFYNNEISEKSEIFDDQFSVERPDGSNFTLKIRSTKLEDSAMYFCASSEGQGYNEQFFGPGTRLTVL.

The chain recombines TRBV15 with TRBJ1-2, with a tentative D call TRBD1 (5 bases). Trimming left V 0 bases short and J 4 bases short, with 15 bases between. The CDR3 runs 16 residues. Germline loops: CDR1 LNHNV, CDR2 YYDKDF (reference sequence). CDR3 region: CATSRDIGTRGYGYTF. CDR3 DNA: TGTGCCACCAGCAGAGATATCGGGACTCGCGGCTATGGCTACACCTTC. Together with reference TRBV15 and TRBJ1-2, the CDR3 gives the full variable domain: DAMVIQNPRYQVTQFGKPVTLSCSQTLNHNVMYWYQQKSSQAPKLLFHYYDKDFNNEADTPDNFQSRRPNTSFCFLDIRSPGLGDTAMYLCATSRDIGTRGYGYTFGSGTRLTVV.

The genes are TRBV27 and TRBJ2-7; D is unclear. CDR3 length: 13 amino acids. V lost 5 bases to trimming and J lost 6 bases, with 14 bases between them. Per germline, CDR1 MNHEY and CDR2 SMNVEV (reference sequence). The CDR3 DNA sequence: TGTGCCAGCAGTCCCGGACGAAGTAGCGAGCAGTACTTC. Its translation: CASSPGRSSEQYF.

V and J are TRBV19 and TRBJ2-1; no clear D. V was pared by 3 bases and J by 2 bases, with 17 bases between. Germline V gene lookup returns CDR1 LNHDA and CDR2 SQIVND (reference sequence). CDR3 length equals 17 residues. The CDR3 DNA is TGTGCCAGTAGTATTGTGGGTCTGGATCCAACCTACAATGAGCAGTTCTTC. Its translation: CASSIVGLDPTYNEQFF.

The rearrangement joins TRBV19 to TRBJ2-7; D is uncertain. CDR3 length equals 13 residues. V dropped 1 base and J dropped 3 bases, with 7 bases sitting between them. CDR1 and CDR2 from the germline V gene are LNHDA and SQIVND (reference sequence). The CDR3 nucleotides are TGTGCCAGTAGTATAGGGCAGAGCTACGAGCAGTACTTC. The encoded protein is CASSIGQSYEQYF.

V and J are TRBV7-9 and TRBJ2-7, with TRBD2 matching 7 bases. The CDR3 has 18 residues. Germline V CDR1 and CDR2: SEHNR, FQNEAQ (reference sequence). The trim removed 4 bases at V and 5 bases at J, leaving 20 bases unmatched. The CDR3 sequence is CASSSSGGVPEGYDEQYF. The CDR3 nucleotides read TGTGCCAGCAGCTCCAGTGGGGGGGTCCCCGAGGGCTACGACGAGCAGTACTTC.

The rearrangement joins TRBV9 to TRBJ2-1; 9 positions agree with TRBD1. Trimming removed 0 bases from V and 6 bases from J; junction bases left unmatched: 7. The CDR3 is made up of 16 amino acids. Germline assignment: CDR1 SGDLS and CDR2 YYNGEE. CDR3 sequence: CASSVAGQGYINEQFF. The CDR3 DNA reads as TGTGCCAGCAGCGTAGCGGGACAGGGCTACATCAATGAGCAGTTCTTC.

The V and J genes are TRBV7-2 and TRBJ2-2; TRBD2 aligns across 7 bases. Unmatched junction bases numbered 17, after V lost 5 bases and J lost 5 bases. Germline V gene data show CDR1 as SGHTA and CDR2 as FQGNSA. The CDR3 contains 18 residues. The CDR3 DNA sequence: TGTGCCAGCAGCCCAGCCAGAGTTAGGACTAGTTTTACCGGGGAGCTGTTTTTT. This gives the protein CASSPARVRTSFTGELFF.

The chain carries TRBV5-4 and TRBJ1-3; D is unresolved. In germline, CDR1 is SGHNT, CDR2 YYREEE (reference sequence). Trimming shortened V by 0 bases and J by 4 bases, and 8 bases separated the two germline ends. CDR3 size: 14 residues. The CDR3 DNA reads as TGTGCCAGCAGCTTGGGAGGTTTAGGAAACACCATATATTTT. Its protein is CASSLGGLGNTIYF. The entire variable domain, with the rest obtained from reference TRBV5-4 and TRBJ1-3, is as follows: ETGVTQSPTHLIKTRGQQVTLRCSSQSGHNTVSWYQQALGQGPQFIFQYYREEENGRGNFPPRFSGLQFPNYSSELNVNALELDDSALYLCASSLGGLGNTIYFGEGSWLTVV.

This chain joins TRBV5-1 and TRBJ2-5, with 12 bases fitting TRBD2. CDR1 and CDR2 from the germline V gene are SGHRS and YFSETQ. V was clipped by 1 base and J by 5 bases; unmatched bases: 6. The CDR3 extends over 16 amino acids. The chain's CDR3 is CASSLYIGLAGETQYF. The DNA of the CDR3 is TGCGCCAGCAGCTTGTATATCGGACTAGCGGGGGAGACCCAGTACTTC. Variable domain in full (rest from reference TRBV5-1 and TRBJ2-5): KAGVTQTPRYLIKTRGQQVTLSCSPISGHRSVSWYQQTPGQGLQFLFEYFSETQRNKGNFPGRFSGRQFSNSRSEMNVSTLELGDSALYLCASSLYIGLAGETQYFGPGTRLLVL.

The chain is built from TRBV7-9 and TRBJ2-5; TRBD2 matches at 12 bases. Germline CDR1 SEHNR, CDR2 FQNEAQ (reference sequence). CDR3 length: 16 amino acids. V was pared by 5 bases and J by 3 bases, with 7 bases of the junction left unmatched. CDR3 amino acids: CASSLPWTSGEETQYF. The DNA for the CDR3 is TGTGCCAGCAGCCTCCCTTGGACTAGCGGGGAAGAGACCCAGTACTTC.

The CDR3 DNA is TGTGCCAGCAGCTTAGAGACAGCTGGCTACGAGCAGTACTTC. It yields the protein CASSLETAGYEQYF. V gene TRBV7-9 combines with J gene TRBJ2-7; possibly TRBD1 for D (5 bases). The CDR3 is made up of 14 amino acids. The V gene's germline CDR1 is SEHNR and CDR2 FQNEAQ (reference sequence). V lost 1 base and J 3 bases, leaving 10 bases between the germline ends.

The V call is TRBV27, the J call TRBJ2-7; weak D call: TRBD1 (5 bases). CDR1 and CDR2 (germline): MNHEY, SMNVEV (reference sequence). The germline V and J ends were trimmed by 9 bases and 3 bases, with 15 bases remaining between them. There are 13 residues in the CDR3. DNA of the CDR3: TGTGCCAGTCGGGCGGCAGGGCTCTACGAGCAGTACTTC. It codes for CASRAAGLYEQYF.

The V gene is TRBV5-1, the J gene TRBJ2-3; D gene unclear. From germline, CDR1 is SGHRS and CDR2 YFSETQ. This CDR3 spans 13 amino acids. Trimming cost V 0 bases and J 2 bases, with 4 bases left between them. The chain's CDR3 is CASSLDSTDTQYF. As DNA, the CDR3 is TGCGCCAGCAGCTTGGACTCCACAGATACGCAGTATTTT.

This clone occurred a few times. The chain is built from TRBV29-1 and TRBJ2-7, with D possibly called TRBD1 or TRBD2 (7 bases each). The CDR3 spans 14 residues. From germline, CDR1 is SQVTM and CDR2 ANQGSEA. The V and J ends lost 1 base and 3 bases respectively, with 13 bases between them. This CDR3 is CSVEGRGEGYEQYF. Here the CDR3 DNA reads TGCAGCGTTGAAGGCAGGGGGGAGGGCTACGAGCAGTACTTC.

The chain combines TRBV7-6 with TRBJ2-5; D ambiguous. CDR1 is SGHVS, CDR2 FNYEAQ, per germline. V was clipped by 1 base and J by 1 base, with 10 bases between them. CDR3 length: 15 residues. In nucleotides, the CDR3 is TGTGCCAGCAGCTTAGAGGCTACTACCCAAGAGACCCAGTACTTC. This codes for CASSLEATTQETQYF.

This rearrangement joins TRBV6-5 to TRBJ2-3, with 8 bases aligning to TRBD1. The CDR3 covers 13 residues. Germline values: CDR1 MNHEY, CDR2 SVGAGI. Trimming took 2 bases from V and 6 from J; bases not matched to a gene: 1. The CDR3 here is CASSYDRGDTQYF. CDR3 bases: TGTGCCAGCAGTTACGACAGGGGCGATACGCAGTATTTT.

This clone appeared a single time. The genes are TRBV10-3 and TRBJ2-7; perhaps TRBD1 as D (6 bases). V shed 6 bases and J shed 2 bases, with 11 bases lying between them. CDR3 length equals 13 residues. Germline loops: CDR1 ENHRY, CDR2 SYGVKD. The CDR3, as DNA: TGTGCCATCAGCCGGGACACCACCTACGAGCAGTACTTC. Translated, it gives CAISRDTTYEQYF.

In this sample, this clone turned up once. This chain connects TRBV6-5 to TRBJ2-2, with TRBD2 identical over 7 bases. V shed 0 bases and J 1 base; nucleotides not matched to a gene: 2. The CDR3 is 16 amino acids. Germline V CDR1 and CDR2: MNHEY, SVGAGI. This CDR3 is CASSYSSGVNTGELFF. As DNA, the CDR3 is TGTGCCAGCAGTTACTCGAGCGGGGTGAACACCGGGGAGCTGTTTTTT.

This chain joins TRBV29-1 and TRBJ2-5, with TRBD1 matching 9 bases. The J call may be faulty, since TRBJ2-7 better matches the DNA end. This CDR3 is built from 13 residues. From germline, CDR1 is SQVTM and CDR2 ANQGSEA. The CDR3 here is CSAYRGLGDEQYF. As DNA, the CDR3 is TGCAGCGCCTACAGGGGGCTAGGCGACGAGCAGTACTTC.

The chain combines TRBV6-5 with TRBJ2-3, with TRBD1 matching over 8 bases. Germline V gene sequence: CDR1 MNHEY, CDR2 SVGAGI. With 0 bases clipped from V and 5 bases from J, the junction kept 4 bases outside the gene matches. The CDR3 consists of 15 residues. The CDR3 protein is CASSYSGRGRDTQYF. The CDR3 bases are TGTGCCAGCAGTTACTCGGGCAGGGGGCGAGATACGCAGTATTTT.

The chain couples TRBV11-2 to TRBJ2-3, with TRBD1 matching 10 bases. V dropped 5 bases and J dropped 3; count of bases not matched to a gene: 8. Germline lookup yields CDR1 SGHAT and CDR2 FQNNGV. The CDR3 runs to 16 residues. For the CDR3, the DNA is TGTGCCAGCAGCCCACTGGGACAGGGGTATACAGATACGCAGTATTTT. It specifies CASSPLGQGYTDTQYF.

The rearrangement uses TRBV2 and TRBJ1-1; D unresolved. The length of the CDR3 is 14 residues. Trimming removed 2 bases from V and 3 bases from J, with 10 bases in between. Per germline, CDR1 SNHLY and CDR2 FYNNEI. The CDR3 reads CASSEYGDDTEAFF. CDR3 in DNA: TGTGCCAGCAGTGAATACGGGGATGACACTGAAGCTTTCTTT. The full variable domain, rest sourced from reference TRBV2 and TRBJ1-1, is EPEVTQTPSHQVTQMGQEVILRCVPISNHLYFYWYRQILGQKVEFLVSFYNNEISEKSEIFDDQFSVERPDGSNFTLKIRSTKLEDSAMYFCASSEYGDDTEAFFGQGTRLTVV.

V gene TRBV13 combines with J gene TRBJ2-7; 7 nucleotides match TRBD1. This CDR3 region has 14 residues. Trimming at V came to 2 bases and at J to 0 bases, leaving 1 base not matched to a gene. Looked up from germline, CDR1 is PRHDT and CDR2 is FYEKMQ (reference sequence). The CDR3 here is CASSLRQGSYEQYF. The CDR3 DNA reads TGTGCCAGCAGCTTAAGACAGGGCTCCTACGAGCAGTACTTC.

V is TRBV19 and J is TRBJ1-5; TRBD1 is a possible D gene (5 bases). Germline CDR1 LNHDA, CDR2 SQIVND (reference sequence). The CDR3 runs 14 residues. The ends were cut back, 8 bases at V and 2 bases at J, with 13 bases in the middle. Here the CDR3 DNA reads TGTGCCAGTGATGGAGGGGTGCGCAATCAGCCCCAGCATTTT. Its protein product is CASDGGVRNQPQHF.